This TCR beta chain was obtained from a study of metastatic and nonmetastatic thyroid tumors. Study in general: For malignant and benign thyroid patients, tumor or nodule tissue and blood were the sources whose repertoires were compared.

Study-level findings and limits: Malignant tumors reportedly showed significantly higher TCR beta diversity than benign nodules in both blood and tumor.

There were no patients who had received any treatment before thyroid surgery. This clone was seen repeatedly, ten times or more. No antigen is known for it. Germline V lookup: CDR1 PRHDT, CDR2 FYEKMQ (reference sequence). The ends lost 10 bases at V and 8 bases at J; junction bases unmatched: 18. This CDR3 region has 16 residues. Authors' processing steps: It was from CDR3 differences across clinicopathological groups that a distant-metastasis classifier for papillary thyroid cancer was built. MiXCR re-clonotyped the PCR reads for TCRdb. The V and J calls come from TCRdb's annotation, not from the publication. The profile covers around 41,000 clones, with roughly 14% appearing a single time and more than 9% taken by the ten largest.

The sequence derives from a female donor with papillary thyroid cancer or a benign thyroid nodule (not recorded which). Some clones in this sample may be carry-over from other donors' samples. J is TRBJ2-1 and V is TRBV13, with TRBD2 matching over 9 bases. Sequencing used blood. DNA for the CDR3: TGTGCCACCCAGCCCTGGCGGGAGGGGCCTCGGGATGAGCAGTTCTTC. Its protein is CATQPWREGPRDEQFF. Full variable domain (missing parts from reference TRBV13 and TRBJ2-1): AAGVIQSPRHLIKEKRETATLKCYPIPRHDTVYWYQQGPGQDPQFLISFYEKMQSDKGSIPDRFSAQQFSDYHSELNMSSLELGDSALYFCATQPWREGPRDEQFFGPGTRLTVL.